In this sample, the clone carrying this T cell receptor beta chain turned up many times. Its specificity is not known. Researchers took RNA transcripts and amplified TCR beta CDR3 regions from them. After a first-round RT-PCR with HTBI primers, a second-round multiplex PCR was run. TCRdb fed the multiplex PCR reads into MiXCR, producing one record per CDR3 protein. Of 400,000 to 450,000 distinct CDR3 sequences in the sample, under 25% were seen once. These data originate in a study of Graves' ophthalmopathy and Graves' hyperthyroidism. Germline V gene lookup returns CDR1 MNHEY and CDR2 SVGEGT. This CDR3 has 13 amino acids. The germline V and J ends were trimmed by 7 bases and 4 bases, with 14 bases remaining between them. The study's findings and limits: Detection in blood was also observed for most expanded thyroid clonotypes above 0.001 frequency.

This clonotype originated in a woman aged 18-29 years with stable Graves' hyperthyroidism. Sequenced: peripheral blood. This rearrangement joins TRBV6-2 or TRBV6-3 to TRBJ2-7, with D possibly being TRBD1 (5 bases). This chain's CDR3 is CASNRGRAYEQYF. CDR3 nucleotides: TGTGCCAGCAATCGTGGCAGGGCTTACGAGCAGTACTTC.